These T cell receptor beta chains were read from a single sample in a study of human T cells and chemical hapten exposure. TCRdb itself ran the RACE reads through MiXCR, one entry per CDR3 protein. The repertoire holds 350,000 to 400,000 distinct CDR3 sequences, with 5.1% as singletons. The material sequenced was whole blood, taken in connection with sensitization to the hapten diphenylcyclopropenone (DPC). The receptors originated from a woman aged 50 to 60 with alopecia areata. Some clones in this sample may be carry-over from other donors' samples. Each CDR3 is given with its conserved first and last residue. The D gene is left open where the match is weak. Expanded clones get a size class; other rows say once, few or many, or leave the size out.

many	.	TRBV20-1	TRBJ1-2	TGCAGTGCTGGGGGTGGGACTGATGGCTACACCTTC	CSAGGGTDGYTF
many	.	TRBV11-2	TRBJ2-3	TGTGCCAGCAGCCCGAGGGTCAGGGGAACAGATACGCAGTATTTT	CASSPRVRGTDTQYF
.	TRBD1	TRBV5-6	TRBJ2-7	TGTGCCAGCAGCGCTAATCCGGGACAGACCTACGAGCAGTACTTC	CASSANPGQTYEQYF
many	.	TRBV7-6	TRBJ2-3	TGTGCCAGCAGCTTAGCGGGGGGCACAGATACGCAGTATTTT	CASSLAGGTDTQYF
once	.	TRBV10-3	TRBJ1-1	TGTGCCACTTCGGGTGCGATGGGCACTGAAGCTTTCTTT	CATSGAMGTEAFF
many	TRBD2	TRBV15	TRBJ2-5	TGTGCCACCAGCCCCGAGGGGACTAGCGGCCCTACTGAGTTGGTCCAGTACTTC	CATSPEGTSGPTELVQYF
few	.	TRBV30	TRBJ1-1	TGTGCCTGGAAAAGGGGGTTCACTGAAGCTTTCTTT	CAWKRGFTEAFF
many	.	TRBV7-9	TRBJ2-7	TGTGCCAGCAGCTCAAGGGAGGGACAGCCGGCCTTC	CASSSREGQPAF
few	.	TRBV7-2	TRBJ2-3	TGTGCCAGCAGCGCTTCCCAGGGCAGGCCAGATACGCAGTATTTT	CASSASQGRPDTQYF
many	.	TRBV3-1	TRBJ1-2	TGTGCCAGCAGCCAAGAAGGTAACTATGGCTACACCTTC	CASSQEGNYGYTF
few	TRBD1	TRBV5-1	TRBJ1-2	TGCGCCAGCAGCTTGGCCGGGGACAGGGGGGACGAGCGGTATGGCTACACCTTC	CASSLAGDRGDERYGYTF
many	.	TRBV7-9	TRBJ2-3	TGTGCCAGCAGCTTAGGGCCGGGCTTAGCAGCTGCCAGCACAGATACGCAGTATTTT	CASSLGPGLAAASTDTQYF
.	.	TRBV29-1	TRBJ1-6	TGCAGCGTTATGGCAGAATATAATTCACCCCTCCACTTT	CSVMAEYNSPLHF
few	.	TRBV4-3	TRBJ2-3	TGCGCCAGCAGCCAAGATTTAACAGGGATTTTAACAGATACGCAGTATTTT	CASSQDLTGILTDTQYF
many	.	TRBV11-2	TRBJ1-6	TGTGCCAGCAGCTTAGCTCAACAGTATTCACCCCTCCACTTT	CASSLAQQYSPLHF
many	.	TRBV5-1	TRBJ2-1	TGCGCCAGCAGCTGGGGCGGTAGGAATGAGCAGTTCTTC	CASSWGGRNEQFF
.	TRBD2	TRBV3-1	TRBJ2-1	TGTGCCAGCAGCGTATCCGGGACTAGTACCCATGAGCAGTTCTTC	CASSVSGTSTHEQFF
many	.	TRBV5-4	TRBJ2-7	TGTGCCAGCAGCTGGGCCGTGAGGGGAGGAAGCTACGAGCAGTACTTC	CASSWAVRGGSYEQYF
many	.	TRBV12-3/TRBV12-4	TRBJ1-5	TGTGCCAGCAGTTTTTCCGGCAGGGGAAGCAATCAGCCCCAGCATTTT	CASSFSGRGSNQPQHF
many	.	TRBV9	TRBJ2-3	TGTGCCAGCAGCGGGGACTCCGTGGATACGCAGTATTTT	CASSGDSVDTQYF
few	TRBD1	TRBV18	TRBJ1-1	TGTGCCAGCGTGGGACAGGGTGCGAACACTGAAGCTTTCTTT	CASVGQGANTEAFF
few	.	TRBV6-6	TRBJ2-2	TGTGCCAGCAGTTTTGTGACCGGGGAGCTGTTTTTT	CASSFVTGELFF
many	.	TRBV7-2	TRBJ2-3	TGTGCCAGCAGCTTCCCACAGGGACATACGCAGTATTTT	CASSFPQGHTQYF
many	TRBD1	TRBV29-1	TRBJ2-3	TGCAGCGTCCAAGAGACAGGGGCCCCTTCAGATACGCAGTATTTT	CSVQETGAPSDTQYF
many	.	TRBV6-5	TRBJ2-7	TGTGCCAGCAGCCTGGGCGGGACCCAAGAGCAGTACTTC	CASSLGGTQEQYF
many	TRBD1	TRBV19	TRBJ2-1	TGTGCCAGTAGGGACCCGGGACAGGGGGCCTACAATGAGCAGTTCTTC	CASRDPGQGAYNEQFF
.	.	TRBV2	TRBJ1-5	TGTGCCAGCAGTGAGAGGGGAAGAGTAAATCAGCCCCAGCATTTT	CASSERGRVNQPQHF
.	TRBD1	TRBV29-1	TRBJ2-3	TGCAGCGTTACGGGACAGGGTTTGGTAGATACGCAGTATTTT	CSVTGQGLVDTQYF
few	.	TRBV12-3/TRBV12-4	TRBJ1-6	TGTGCCAGCAGTCCCATAAGGGGGGGGGCAGGCGGTTCACCCCTCCACTTT	CASSPIRGGAGGSPLHF
.	.	TRBV2	TRBJ1-6	TGTGCCAGCAGTGAAAGGCAGAATTCACCCCTCCACTTT	CASSERQNSPLHF
.	TRBD1	TRBV7-9	TRBJ1-2	TGTGCCAGCAGTTCCGGGACAGGACCCTATGGCTACACCTTC	CASSSGTGPYGYTF
many	.	TRBV3-1	TRBJ2-2	TGTGCCAGCAGCCAGCAGGCGACCGGGACCGGGGAGCTGTTTTTT	CASSQQATGTGELFF
.	.	TRBV19	TRBJ2-7	TGTGCCAGTAGGAGACAGGAATCCTACGAGCAGTACTTC	CASRRQESYEQYF
many	.	TRBV21-1	TRBJ2-1	TGTGCCAGCAGCAAATGGGGGCAGGCCGCTAGCTCCTACAATGAGCAGTTCTTC	CASSKWGQAASSYNEQFF
many	.	TRBV7-3	TRBJ2-7	TGTGCCAGCAGCTCCGCGGGCGGGGACTCCTACGAGCAGTACTTC	CASSSAGGDSYEQYF
many	TRBD1	TRBV29-1	TRBJ2-5	TGCAGCGTTGTCCCCTGGACAGGGGGCGTGGAGACCCAGTACTTC	CSVVPWTGGVETQYF
many	.	TRBV6-2/TRBV6-3	TRBJ2-4	TGTGCCAGCAGTTACTCGAAACTGGGACACACCAAAAACATTCAGTACTTC	CASSYSKLGHTKNIQYF
few	.	TRBV9	TRBJ1-6	TGTGCCAGCAGCCAGGGCTTAGGGAATTCACCCCTCCACTTT	CASSQGLGNSPLHF
many	.	TRBV10-3	TRBJ2-5	TGTGCCATCAGTGAAATCGGGACCGCCGAGACCCAGTACTTC	CAISEIGTAETQYF
few	.	TRBV18	TRBJ2-3	TGTGCCAGCTCACCAAACCAGCCAGATACGCAGTATTTT	CASSPNQPDTQYF
many	.	TRBV12-3/TRBV12-4	TRBJ2-1	TGTGCCAGCAGTTTAGGTCTCGGGGCAGGGTCCTACAATGAGCAGTTCTTC	CASSLGLGAGSYNEQFF
many	.	TRBV14	TRBJ2-7	TGTGCCAGCAGCCAAGATCTTGGAGGATACGAGCAGTACTTC	CASSQDLGGYEQYF
few	.	TRBV6-7	TRBJ2-7	TGTGCCAGCAGTTACCACCCAGCCTACGAGCAGTACTTC	CASSYHPAYEQYF
many	.	TRBV6-2/TRBV6-3	TRBJ1-5	TGTGCCAGCAGTTACTTTGGTACAGCTCAGCATTTT	CASSYFGTAQHF
.	.	TRBV29-1	TRBJ1-4	TGCAGCGTTGTGTCCCAGAATGAAAAACTGTTTTTT	CSVVSQNEKLFF
many	.	TRBV7-2	TRBJ2-1	TGTGCCAGCAGCTTAGTCAGGGAACCCCCTTACAATGAGCAGTTCTTC	CASSLVREPPYNEQFF
.	TRBD1	TRBV30	TRBJ2-2	TGTGCCTGGAAGGGGCGGACAGGGGGTTCCGGGGAGCTGTTTTTT	CAWKGRTGGSGELFF
few	.	TRBV6-2/TRBV6-3	TRBJ1-1	TGTGCCAGCAGTTACTCTGGCTATTCGGGCACTGAAGCTTTCTTT	CASSYSGYSGTEAFF
few	TRBD2	TRBV24-1	TRBJ2-5	TGTGCCACCAGTGATCCCGGACTAGCGGGGAACCAAGAGACCCAGTACTTC	CATSDPGLAGNQETQYF
many	.	TRBV6-9	TRBJ1-6	TGTGCCAGCAGTTATTCTGACGCGAATAATTCACCCCTCCACTTT	CASSYSDANNSPLHF
many	.	TRBV11-2	TRBJ2-1	TGTGCCAGCAGCCCCAACTGGGGGGATGAGCAGTTCTTC	CASSPNWGDEQFF
many	.	TRBV28	TRBJ1-6	TGTGCCAGCAGTCCAGGAGGGGTGGGCCTGTGGTCACCCCTCCACTTT	CASSPGGVGLWSPLHF
few	.	TRBV29-1	TRBJ1-1	TGCAGCGTTGATAGGGTGACCATGAACACTGAAGCTTTCTTT	CSVDRVTMNTEAFF